The TCR beta chain described here comes from a study of beta chain features in type 1 diabetes. The entirety of the isolated RNA underwent reverse transcription, so expressed TCRB transcripts were sequenced. TCRdb's copy holds only in-frame clones and misses some; the assay was immunoSEQ multiplex PCR. Seen here are roughly 310,000 clones, approximately 10% observed once, and the top ten hold around 0.015%. The CDR3 is 14 residues long. Trimming shortened V by 0 bases and J by 2 bases, and 8 bases separated the two germline ends. Per the germline V gene, CDR1 is SGHDN and CDR2 is FVKESK. Material for sequencing was naive CD4+ T cells from blood. The receptor was derived from a woman aged 30 to 39 in good health. The chain links TRBV14 to TRBJ2-7, with D tentatively TRBD1 (6 bases). Written as DNA, the CDR3 is TGTGCCAGCAGCCAAGATCGACAGGCCTACGAGCAGTACTTC. Its protein product is CASSQDRQAYEQYF.